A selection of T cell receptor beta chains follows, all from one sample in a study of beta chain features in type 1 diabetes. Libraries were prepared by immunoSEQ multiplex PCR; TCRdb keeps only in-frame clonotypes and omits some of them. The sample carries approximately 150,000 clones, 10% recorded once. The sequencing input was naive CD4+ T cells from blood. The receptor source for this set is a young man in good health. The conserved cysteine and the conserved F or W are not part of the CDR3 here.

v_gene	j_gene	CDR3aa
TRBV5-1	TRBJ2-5	ASSMAGEETQY
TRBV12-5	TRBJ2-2	ASGSPDRTNTGELF
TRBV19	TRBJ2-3	ASTMSSSGDDTQY
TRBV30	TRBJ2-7	AWSVHEGTREY
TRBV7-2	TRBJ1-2	ASSLRPREVNYGYT
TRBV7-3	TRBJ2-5	ASSPGPGGETQY
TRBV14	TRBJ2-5	ASSPRLAGVETQY
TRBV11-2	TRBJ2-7	ASSWRTGENEQY
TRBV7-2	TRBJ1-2	ASSLLGDYGYT
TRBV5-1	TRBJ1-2	ASSFGQGADGYT
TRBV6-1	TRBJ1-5	ASSEPYRDFSNQPQH
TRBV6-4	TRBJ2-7	ASSLRAADEQY
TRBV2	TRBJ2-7	ASSRPSGGIYEQY
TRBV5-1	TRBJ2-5	ASSSTSGGWETQY
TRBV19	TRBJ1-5	ASNWQPQH
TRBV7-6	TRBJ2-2	ASSRDRGDTGELF
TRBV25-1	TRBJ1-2	ASSEYPGGYT
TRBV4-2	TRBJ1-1	ASSLDTYTEAF
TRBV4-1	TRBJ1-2	ASSQDQKTGGDGYT
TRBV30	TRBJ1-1	AWYFGQGASEAF
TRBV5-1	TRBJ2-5	ASSFLAAGETQY
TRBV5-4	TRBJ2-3	ASSYFSGGVDTQY
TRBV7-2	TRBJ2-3	ASSLDRDTQY
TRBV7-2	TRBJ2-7	ASSWTGFEQY
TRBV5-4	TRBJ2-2	ASSWAGTHTGELF
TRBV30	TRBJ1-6	AWTRNSPLH
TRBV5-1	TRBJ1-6	ASSRTGEAYNSPLH
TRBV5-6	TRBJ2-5	ASSSSTSGLQETQY
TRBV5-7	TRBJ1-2	ASSFIQTYGYT
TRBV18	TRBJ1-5	ASSPSGGRQPQH
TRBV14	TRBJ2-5	ASSQEPEGDQETQY
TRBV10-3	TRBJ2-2	AISESTQGGELF
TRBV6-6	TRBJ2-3	ASSYRQDTQY
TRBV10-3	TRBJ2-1	AITPTSGGDNEQF
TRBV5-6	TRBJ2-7	ASSDRRTGIIYEQY
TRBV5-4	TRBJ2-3	ASSPPGQGVVTQY
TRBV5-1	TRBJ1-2	ASSLGEKTNGYT
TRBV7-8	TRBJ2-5	ASSSLKVSRLKETQY
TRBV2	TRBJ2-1	ATRSYNEQF
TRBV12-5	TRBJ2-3	ASGSGGEFADTQY
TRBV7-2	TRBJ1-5	ASSVRRDQPQH